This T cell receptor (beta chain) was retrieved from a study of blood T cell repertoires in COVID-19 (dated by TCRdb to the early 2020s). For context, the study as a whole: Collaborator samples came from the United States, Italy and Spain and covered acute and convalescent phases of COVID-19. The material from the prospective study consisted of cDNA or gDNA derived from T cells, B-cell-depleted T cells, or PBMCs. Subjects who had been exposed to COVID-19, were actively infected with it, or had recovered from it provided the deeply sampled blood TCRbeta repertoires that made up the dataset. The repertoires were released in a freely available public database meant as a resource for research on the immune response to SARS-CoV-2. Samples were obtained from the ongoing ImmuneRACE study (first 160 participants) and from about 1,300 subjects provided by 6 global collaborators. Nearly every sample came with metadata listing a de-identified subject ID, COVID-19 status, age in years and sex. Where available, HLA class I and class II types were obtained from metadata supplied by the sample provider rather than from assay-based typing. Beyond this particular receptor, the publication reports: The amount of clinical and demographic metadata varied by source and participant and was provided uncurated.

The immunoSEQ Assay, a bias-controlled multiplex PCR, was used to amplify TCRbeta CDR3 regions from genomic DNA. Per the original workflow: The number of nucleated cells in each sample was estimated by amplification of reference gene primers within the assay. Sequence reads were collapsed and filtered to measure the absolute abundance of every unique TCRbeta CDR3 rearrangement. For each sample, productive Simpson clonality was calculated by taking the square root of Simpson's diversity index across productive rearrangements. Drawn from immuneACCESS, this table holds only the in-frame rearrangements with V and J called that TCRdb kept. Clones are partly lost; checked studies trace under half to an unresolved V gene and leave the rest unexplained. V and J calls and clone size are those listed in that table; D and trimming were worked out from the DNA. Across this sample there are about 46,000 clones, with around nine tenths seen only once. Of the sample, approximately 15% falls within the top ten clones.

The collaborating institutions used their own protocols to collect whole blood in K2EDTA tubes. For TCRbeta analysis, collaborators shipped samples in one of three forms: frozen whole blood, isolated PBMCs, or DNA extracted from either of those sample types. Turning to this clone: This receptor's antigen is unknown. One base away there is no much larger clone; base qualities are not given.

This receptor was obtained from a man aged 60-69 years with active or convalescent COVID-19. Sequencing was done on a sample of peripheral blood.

The CDR3 sequence is CASSPGRQGARGNTIYF. The nucleotide sequence is TGTGCCAGCTCACCAGGGAGGCAGGGGGCGCGTGGAAACACCATATATTTT. The rearrangement joined TRBV18 to TRBJ1-3; 8 central bases correspond to TRBD1. CDR1 and CDR2 are drawn from the germline V gene: KGHSH, LQKENI. V has 2 bases trimmed and J has 3 bases trimmed; junction bases matching no gene number 9. Counted from cysteine to phenylalanine, this CDR3 has 17 amino acids. Kept here is only the CDR3 DNA, which spans 51 bases and is read in frame from base 1.